This T cell receptor beta chain was observed in a study of blood T cell repertoires in COVID-19. In the study overall: Sites across the United States, Italy and Spain contributed samples from acute and convalescent COVID-19. PBMCs, B-cell-depleted T cells, or T cells provided the cDNA or gDNA that made up the material.

Original methodology: For nucleated cells, counts were estimated from reference gene primer amplification. TCRdb keeps only in-frame clones here, not all; method: immunoSEQ multiplex PCR. The V and J calls and clone size are taken from that table; D and trimming were inferred from the DNA. The sample consists of 200,000 to 250,000 clones, roughly four fifths of them appearing once. Germline assignment: CDR1 LNHDA and CDR2 SQIVND (reference sequence). The CDR3 is made up of 19 amino acids. V lost 5 bases, J lost 0 bases, and 23 bases lay in between. Recovered participants had two consecutive negative NP/OP PCR tests, healthcare professional clearance, or symptom resolution.

This receptor was obtained from a middle-aged man who had recovered from COVID-19. The sequencing sample was made of PBMCs or T cells enriched from blood (not recorded which). The chain couples TRBV19 to TRBJ2-1, with D perhaps matching TRBD2 (5 bases). This chain's CDR3 is CASSPRGRGLSGSYNEQFF. The CDR3 bases are TGTGCCAGTAGTCCCCGAGGACGGGGTCTGAGCGGCTCCTACAATGAGCAGTTCTTC.